This TCR beta chain was documented in a study of neurological immune-mediated disorders. CDR1 is MGHDK and CDR2 is SYGVNS in the germline V gene. This CDR3 is 15 amino acids long. V lost 6 bases and J 1 base, leaving 14 bases between the germline ends. The study's findings and limits: No expanded-clone CDR3 amino acid sequence recurred across subjects, suggesting private TCR-beta repertoires.

It was by 5'RACE with 10-nucleotide random UMIs that the cDNA was made. A single run covered 15-18 subjects with over 190 million TCR-beta sequences. MiXCR was run by TCRdb on the 5' RACE reads, yielding one entry per CDR3 protein. The sample has 55,000 to 70,000 distinct CDR3 sequences; around 5.1% are singletons. This clonotype was counted at least ten times. Its target is not known. This sequence was found in a human donor with multiple sclerosis. The donor label of this sample is uncertain. The sequenced sample was PBMCs. The V and J genes are TRBV25-1 and TRBJ2-3, with D possibly TRBD2 on 5 matching bases. CDR3 DNA: TGTGCCAGCAGCAAGGAGGTGGCACGCACAGATACGCAGTATTTT. Protein product: CASSKEVARTDTQYF.